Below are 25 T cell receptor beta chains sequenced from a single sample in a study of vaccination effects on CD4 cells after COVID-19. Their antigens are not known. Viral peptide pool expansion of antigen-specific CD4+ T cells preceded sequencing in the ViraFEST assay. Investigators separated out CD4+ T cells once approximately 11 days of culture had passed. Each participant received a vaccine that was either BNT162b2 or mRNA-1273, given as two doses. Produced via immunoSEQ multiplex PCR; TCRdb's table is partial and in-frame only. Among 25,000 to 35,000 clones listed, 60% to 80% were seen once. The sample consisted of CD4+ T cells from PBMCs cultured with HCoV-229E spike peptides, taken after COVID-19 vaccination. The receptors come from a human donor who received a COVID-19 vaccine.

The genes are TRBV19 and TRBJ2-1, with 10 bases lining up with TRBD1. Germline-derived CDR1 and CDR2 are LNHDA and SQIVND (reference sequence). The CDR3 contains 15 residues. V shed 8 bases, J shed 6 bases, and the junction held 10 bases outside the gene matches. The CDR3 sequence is CASVTTGGLGNEQFF. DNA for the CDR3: TGTGCCAGTGTCACGACAGGGGGCCTAGGCAATGAGCAGTTCTTC.

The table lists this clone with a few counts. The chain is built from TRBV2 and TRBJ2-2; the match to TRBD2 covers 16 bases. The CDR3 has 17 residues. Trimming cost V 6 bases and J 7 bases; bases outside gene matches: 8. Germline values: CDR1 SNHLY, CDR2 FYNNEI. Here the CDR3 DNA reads TGTGCCAGCAGGACGGGACTAGCGGGGGGGACGGTCGGGGAGCTGTTTTTT. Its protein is CASRTGLAGGTVGELFF.

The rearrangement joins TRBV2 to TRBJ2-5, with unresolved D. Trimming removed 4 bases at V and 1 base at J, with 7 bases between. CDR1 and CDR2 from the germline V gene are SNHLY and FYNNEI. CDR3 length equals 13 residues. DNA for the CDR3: TGTGCCAGCAGTGGCCAGATCCAAGAGACCCAGTACTTC. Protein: CASSGQIQETQYF.

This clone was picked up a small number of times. Here the CDR3 DNA reads TGCGCCAGCAGCTTCGGGGCAGGCCTTTACAATGAGCAGTTCTTC. This gives the protein CASSFGAGLYNEQFF. This chain connects TRBV5-1 to TRBJ2-1; the D call may be TRBD1 or TRBD2 (5 bases each). Germline V gene lookup returns CDR1 SGHRS and CDR2 YFSETQ. Between the trimmed V and J ends, which lost 2 bases and 4 bases, there was a span of 13 bases. The CDR3 length is 15 residues. The full variable domain, with the rest looked up from reference TRBV5-1 and TRBJ2-1, is KAGVTQTPRYLIKTRGQQVTLSCSPISGHRSVSWYQQTPGQGLQFLFEYFSETQRNKGNFPGRFSGRQFSNSRSEMNVSTLELGDSALYLCASSFGAGLYNEQFFGPGTRLTVL.

The CDR3 sequence: CASSNTPGISGNEQFF. The CDR3 coding sequence is TGCGCCAGCAGCAACACCCCAGGGATCAGTGGCAATGAGCAGTTCTTC. This chain connects TRBV5-1 to TRBJ2-1; D possibly corresponds to TRBD1 (5 bases). Germline V gene lookup returns CDR1 SGHRS and CDR2 YFSETQ. The CDR3 runs 16 residues. The V and J ends lost 4 bases and 6 bases respectively, with 20 bases between them.

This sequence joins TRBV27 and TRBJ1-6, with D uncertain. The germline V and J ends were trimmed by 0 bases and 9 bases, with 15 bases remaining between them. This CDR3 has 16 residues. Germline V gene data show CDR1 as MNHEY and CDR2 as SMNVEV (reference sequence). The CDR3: CASSLSTSFPFSPLHF. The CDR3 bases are TGTGCCAGCAGTTTATCGACCTCTTTTCCATTTTCACCCCTCCACTTT.

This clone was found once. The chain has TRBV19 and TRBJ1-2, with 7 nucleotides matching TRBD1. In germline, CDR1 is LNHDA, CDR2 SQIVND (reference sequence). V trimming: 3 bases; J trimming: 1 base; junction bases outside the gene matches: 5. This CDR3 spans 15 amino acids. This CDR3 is CASSIGGTDNYGYTF. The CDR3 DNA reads TGTGCCAGTAGTATCGGAGGGACAGATAACTATGGCTACACCTTC.

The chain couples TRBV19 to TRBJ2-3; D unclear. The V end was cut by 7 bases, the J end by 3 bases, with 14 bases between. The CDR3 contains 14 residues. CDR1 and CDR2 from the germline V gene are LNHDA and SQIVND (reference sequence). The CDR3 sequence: CASTTTLTTDTQYF. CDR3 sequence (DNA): TGTGCCAGTACCACAACCCTTACAACAGATACGCAGTATTTT.

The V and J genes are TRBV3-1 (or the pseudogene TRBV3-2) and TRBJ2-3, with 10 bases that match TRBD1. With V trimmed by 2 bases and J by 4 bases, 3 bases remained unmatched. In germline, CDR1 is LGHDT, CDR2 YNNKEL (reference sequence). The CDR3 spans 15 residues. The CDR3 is CASSQRQGASDTQYF. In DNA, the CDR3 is TGTGCCAGCAGCCAAAGACAGGGGGCTTCAGATACGCAGTATTTT.

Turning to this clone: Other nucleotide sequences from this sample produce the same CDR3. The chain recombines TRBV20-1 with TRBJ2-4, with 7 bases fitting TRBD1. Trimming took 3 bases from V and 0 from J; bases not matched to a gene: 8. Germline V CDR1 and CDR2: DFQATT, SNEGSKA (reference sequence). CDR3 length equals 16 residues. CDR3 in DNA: TGCAGTGCTAGTCGTAAGGGGGCATCAGCCAAAAACATTCAGTACTTC. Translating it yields CSASRKGASAKNIQYF.

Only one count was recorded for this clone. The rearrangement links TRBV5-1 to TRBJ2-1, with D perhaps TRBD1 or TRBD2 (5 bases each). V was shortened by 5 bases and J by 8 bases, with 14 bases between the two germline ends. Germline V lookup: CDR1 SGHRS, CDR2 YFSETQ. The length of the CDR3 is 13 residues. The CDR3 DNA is TGCGCCAGCAGACTTGGGACCGGGGATGAGCAGTTCTTC. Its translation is CASRLGTGDEQFF.

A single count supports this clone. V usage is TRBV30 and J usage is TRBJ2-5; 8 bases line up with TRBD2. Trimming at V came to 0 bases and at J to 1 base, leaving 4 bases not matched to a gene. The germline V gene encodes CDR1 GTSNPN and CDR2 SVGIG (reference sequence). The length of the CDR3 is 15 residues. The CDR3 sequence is CAWSVPAGGQETQYF. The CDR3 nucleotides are TGTGCCTGGAGTGTACCGGCGGGGGGCCAAGAGACCCAGTACTTC.

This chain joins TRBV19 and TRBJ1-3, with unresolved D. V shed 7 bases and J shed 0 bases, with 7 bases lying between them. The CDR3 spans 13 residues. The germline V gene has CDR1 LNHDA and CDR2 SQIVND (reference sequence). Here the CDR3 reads CASMVNSGNTIYF. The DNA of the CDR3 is TGTGCCAGTATGGTGAACTCTGGAAACACCATATATTTT.

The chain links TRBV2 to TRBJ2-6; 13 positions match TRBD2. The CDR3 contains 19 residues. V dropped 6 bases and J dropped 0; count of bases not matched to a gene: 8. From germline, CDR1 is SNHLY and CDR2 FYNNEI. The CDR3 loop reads CASRAELAGGFSGANVLTF. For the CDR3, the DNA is TGTGCCAGCAGAGCAGAACTAGCGGGAGGGTTCTCTGGGGCCAACGTCCTGACTTTC.

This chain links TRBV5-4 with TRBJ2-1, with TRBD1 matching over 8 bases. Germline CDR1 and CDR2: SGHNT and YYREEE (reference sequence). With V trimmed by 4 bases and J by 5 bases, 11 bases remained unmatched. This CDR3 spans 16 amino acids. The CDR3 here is CASSLSPDRANNEQFF. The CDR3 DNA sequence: TGTGCCAGCAGCCTCTCCCCGGACAGGGCGAACAATGAGCAGTTCTTC.

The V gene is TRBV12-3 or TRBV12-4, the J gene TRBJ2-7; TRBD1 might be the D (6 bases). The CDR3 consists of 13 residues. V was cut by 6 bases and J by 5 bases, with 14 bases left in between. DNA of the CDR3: TGTGCCAGCAGCACGACAGGAGGCGACGAGCAGTACTTC. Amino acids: CASSTTGGDEQYF.

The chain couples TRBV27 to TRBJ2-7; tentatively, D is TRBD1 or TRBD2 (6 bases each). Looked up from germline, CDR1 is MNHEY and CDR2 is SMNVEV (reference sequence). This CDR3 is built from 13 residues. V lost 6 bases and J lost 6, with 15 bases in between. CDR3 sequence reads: CASSIGGRVEQYF. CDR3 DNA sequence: TGTGCCAGCAGCATCGGGGGCAGGGTCGAGCAGTACTTC.

The CDR3 sequence is CASSLGQTGGSPLHF. CDR3 DNA: TGCGCCAGCAGCTTGGGACAGACTGGAGGTTCACCCCTCCACTTT. The chain links TRBV5-1 to TRBJ1-6; D possibly corresponds to TRBD1 (5 bases). V was cut by 0 bases and J by 9 bases, with 13 bases left in between. Germline CDR1 SGHRS, CDR2 YFSETQ. The CDR3 is 15 amino acids.

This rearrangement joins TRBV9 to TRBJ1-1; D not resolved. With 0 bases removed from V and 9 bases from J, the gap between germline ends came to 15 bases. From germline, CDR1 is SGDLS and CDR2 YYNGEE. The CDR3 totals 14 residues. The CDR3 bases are TGTGCCAGCAGCGTAGACGGTCCGACGGATAAAGCTTTCTTT. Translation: CASSVDGPTDKAFF.

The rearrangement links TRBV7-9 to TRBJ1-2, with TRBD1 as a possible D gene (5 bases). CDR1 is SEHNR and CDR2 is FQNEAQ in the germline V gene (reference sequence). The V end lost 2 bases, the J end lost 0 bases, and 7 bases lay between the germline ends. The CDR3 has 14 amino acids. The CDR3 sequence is CASSLQGANYGYTF. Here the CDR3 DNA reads TGTGCCAGCAGCTTACAGGGAGCTAACTATGGCTACACCTTC.

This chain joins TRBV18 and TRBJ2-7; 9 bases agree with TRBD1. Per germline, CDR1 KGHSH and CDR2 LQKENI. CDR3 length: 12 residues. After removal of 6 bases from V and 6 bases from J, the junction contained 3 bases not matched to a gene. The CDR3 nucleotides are TGTGCCAGCTCGGACAGGGGAACCGAGCAGTACTTC. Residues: CASSDRGTEQYF.

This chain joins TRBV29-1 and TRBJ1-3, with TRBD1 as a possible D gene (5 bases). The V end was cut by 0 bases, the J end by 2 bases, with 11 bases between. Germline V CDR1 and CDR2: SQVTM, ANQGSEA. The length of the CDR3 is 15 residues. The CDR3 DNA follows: TGCAGCGTTGAAGAGGGGGGTTCGGCTGGAAACACCATATATTTT. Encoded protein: CSVEEGGSAGNTIYF.

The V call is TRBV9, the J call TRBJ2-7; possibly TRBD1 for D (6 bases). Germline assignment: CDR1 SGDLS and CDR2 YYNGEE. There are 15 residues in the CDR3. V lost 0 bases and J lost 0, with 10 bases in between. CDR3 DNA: TGTGCCAGCAGCGTAGGTGGGACAAGCTCCTACGAGCAGTACTTC. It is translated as CASSVGGTSSYEQYF.

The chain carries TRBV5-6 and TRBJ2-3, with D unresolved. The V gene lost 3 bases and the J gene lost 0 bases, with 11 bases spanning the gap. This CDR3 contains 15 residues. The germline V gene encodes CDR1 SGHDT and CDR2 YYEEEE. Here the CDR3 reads CASSSITTSTDTQYF. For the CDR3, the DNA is TGTGCCAGCAGCTCAATCACTACCAGCACAGATACGCAGTATTTT.

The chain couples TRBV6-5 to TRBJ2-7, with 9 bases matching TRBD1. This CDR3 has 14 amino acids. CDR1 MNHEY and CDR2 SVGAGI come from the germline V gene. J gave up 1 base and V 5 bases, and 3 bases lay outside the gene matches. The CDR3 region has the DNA TGTGCCAGCAGTCGGGACAGGGCTTCCTACGAGCAGTACTTC. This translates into CASSRDRASYEQYF.